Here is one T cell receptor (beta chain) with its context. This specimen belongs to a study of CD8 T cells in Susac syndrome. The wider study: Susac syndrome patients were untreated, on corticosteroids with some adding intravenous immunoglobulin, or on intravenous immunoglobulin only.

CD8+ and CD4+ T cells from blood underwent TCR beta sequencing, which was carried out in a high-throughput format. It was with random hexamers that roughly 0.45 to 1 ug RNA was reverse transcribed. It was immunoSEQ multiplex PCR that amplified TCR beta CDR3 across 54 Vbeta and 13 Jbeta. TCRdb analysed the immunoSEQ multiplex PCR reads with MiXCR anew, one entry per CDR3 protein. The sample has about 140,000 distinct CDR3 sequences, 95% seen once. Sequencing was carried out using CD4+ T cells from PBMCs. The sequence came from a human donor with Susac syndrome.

CDR3 sequence: CASRGQGTIYEQYF. The CDR3 coding sequence is TGTGCCAGTAGGGGACAGGGGACCATCTACGAGCAGTACTTC. V and J are TRBV19 and TRBJ2-7, with 10 bases identical to TRBD1. In germline, CDR1 is LNHDA, CDR2 SQIVND (reference sequence). The CDR3 spans 14 residues. V was clipped by 6 bases and J by 3 bases; unmatched bases: 5.